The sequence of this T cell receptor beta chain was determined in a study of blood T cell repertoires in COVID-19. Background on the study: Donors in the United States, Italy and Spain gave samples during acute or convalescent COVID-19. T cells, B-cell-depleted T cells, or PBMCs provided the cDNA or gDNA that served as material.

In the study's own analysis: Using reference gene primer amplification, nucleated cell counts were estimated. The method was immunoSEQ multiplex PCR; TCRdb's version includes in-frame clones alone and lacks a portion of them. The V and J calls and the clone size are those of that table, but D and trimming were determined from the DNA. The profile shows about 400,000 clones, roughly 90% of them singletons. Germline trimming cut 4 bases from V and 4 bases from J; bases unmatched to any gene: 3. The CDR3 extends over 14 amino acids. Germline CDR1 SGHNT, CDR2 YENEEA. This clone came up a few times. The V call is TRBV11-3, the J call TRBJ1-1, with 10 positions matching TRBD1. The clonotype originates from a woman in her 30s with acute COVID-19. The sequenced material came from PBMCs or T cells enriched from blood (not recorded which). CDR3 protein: CASSSGTGVTEAFF. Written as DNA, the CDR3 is TGTGCCAGCAGCTCCGGGACAGGGGTCACTGAAGCTTTCTTT.